The 27 T cell receptor beta chains presented below share a single source sample, sequenced in a study of T cells after yellow fever vaccination. Each CDR3 protein is one row after TCRdb ran MiXCR on the 5' RACE reads. The sample holds fewer than 450,000 distinct CDR3 sequences, approximately 3.9% seen once. Sequenced here: PBMCs, sampled 5 days after the yellow fever booster vaccination. The receptors were gathered from a man younger than 35 who received the YFV17D yellow fever vaccine.

The table lists this clonotype with a few counts. The CDR3 DNA sequence: TGTGCCAGCAGTTTACACGGACAGTTTAACTATGGCTACACCTTC. Its protein product is CASSLHGQFNYGYTF. The chain joins TRBV6-5 to TRBJ1-2; D perhaps matches TRBD1 (6 bases). Trimming stripped 4 bases from V and 1 base from J, with 13 bases between. CDR1 is MNHEY and CDR2 is SVGAGI in the germline V gene. The CDR3 has 15 residues.

At least ten counts were recorded for this clonotype. The chain carries TRBV20-1 and TRBJ2-7; D gene unclear. The CDR3 consists of 13 residues. The germline CDR1 and CDR2 sequences are DFQATT and SNEGSKA (reference sequence). Trimming cost V 0 bases and J 7 bases, with 13 bases left between them. CDR3 loop: CSARETSLGEQYF. In DNA form, the CDR3 reads TGCAGTGCTAGAGAAACCTCCTTGGGGGAGCAGTACTTC.

This clonotype occurred many times. The rearrangement joins TRBV12-3 or TRBV12-4 to TRBJ1-1; weak D call: TRBD1 (5 bases). V lost 7 bases and J lost 4, with 16 bases in between. The CDR3 covers 14 residues. In nucleotides, the CDR3 is TGTGCCAGCACCATCCATGGGGGGAGCACTGAAGCTTTCTTT. This encodes CASTIHGGSTEAFF.

This clonotype was observed at least ten times. Here the CDR3 DNA reads TGTGCCAGCAGCTCCCCACCCATTAGCGGGACAGATACGCAGTATTTT. It encodes CASSSPPISGTDTQYF. J is TRBJ2-3 and V is TRBV7-9; 7 nucleotides match TRBD2. The V segment lost 4 bases and the J segment 3 bases; nucleotides outside the gene matches: 10. The CDR3 is 16 amino acids. Per the germline V gene, CDR1 is SEHNR and CDR2 is FQNEAQ (reference sequence).

V gene TRBV15 combines with J gene TRBJ2-2, with 11 bases matching TRBD2. This CDR3 has 17 amino acids. The J segment lost 5 bases and the V segment lost 3 bases, leaving 8 bases of the junction unmatched. Germline lookup yields CDR1 LNHNV and CDR2 YYDKDF (reference sequence). CDR3 nucleotide sequence: TGTGCCACCAGCAGGGAGACTAGCGGGGCCACAACCGGGGAGCTGTTTTTT. Translated, it gives CATSRETSGATTGELFF.

This clonotype has only a few counts. This sequence joins TRBV20-1 and TRBJ1-6; D perhaps matches TRBD1 (6 bases). The CDR3 consists of 12 residues. Germline CDR1 is DFQATT and CDR2 is SNEGSKA (reference sequence). The ends were cut back, 5 bases at V and 7 bases at J, with 9 bases in the middle. The CDR3, as DNA: TGCAGTGCTTTTACAGGGAATTCACCCCTCCACTTT. Its protein is CSAFTGNSPLHF.

This clonotype was seen ten or more times. J is TRBJ2-1 and V is TRBV5-1, with 16 bases identical to TRBD2. CDR1 and CDR2 (germline): SGHRS, YFSETQ. The V and J ends lost 4 bases and 2 bases, in that order; junction bases with no gene match: 3. The CDR3 contains 17 residues. The CDR3 region is CASSGGTSGGAYNEQFF. CDR3 DNA: TGCGCCAGCAGCGGAGGGACTAGCGGGGGGGCCTACAATGAGCAGTTCTTC.

The chain combines TRBV29-1 with TRBJ2-1; TRBD1 agrees at 8 bases. V lost 0 bases, J lost 7 bases, and 2 bases stayed unmatched. Per the germline V gene, CDR1 is SQVTM and CDR2 is ANQGSEA. The CDR3 runs 13 residues. CDR3 nucleotides: TGCAGCGTTGAAGACAGGGGGCTTAATGAGCAGTTCTTC. This encodes CSVEDRGLNEQFF.

This clonotype was observed a handful of times. The rearrangement joins TRBV30 to TRBJ1-4; D ambiguous. Trimming stripped 1 base from V and 5 bases from J, with 8 bases between. The CDR3 loop spans 13 amino acids. Germline-derived CDR1 and CDR2 are GTSNPN and SVGIG (reference sequence). The CDR3 DNA sequence: TGTGCCTGGAGTGGGGCAGAGAATGAAAAACTGTTTTTT. It translates to CAWSGAENEKLFF.

This clonotype came up many times. The chain carries TRBV7-2 and TRBJ2-5, with no clear D. The germline V gene has CDR1 SGHTA and CDR2 FQGNSA. CDR3 length: 13 amino acids. V was pared by 1 base and J by 5 bases, with 8 bases between. The CDR3 bases are TGTGCCAGCAGCTTAGGGCAGAAGGAGACCCAGTACTTC. This encodes CASSLGQKETQYF.

In its sample, this clonotype was seen a few times. The DNA of the CDR3 is TGTGCCAGCAGCACCCGGCGGGGGGCCAGAAGCACAGATACGCAGTATTTT. It is translated as CASSTRRGARSTDTQYF. The genes are TRBV7-3 and TRBJ2-3; 8 nucleotides agree with TRBD2. V trimming: 5 bases; J trimming: 0 bases; junction bases outside the gene matches: 10. CDR1 and CDR2 from the germline V gene are SGHTA and FQGTGA. The CDR3 spans 17 residues.

This clonotype turned up a few times. For the CDR3, the DNA is TGTGCCAGCAGCCATGGGGGAGGTTTTAATGGCTACACCTTC. Translating it yields CASSHGGGFNGYTF. This chain connects TRBV3-1 to TRBJ1-2; possibly TRBD1 for D (5 bases). Germline CDR1 and CDR2: LGHDT and YNNKEL (reference sequence). The germline V and J ends were trimmed by 3 bases and 6 bases, with 14 bases remaining between them. This CDR3 has 14 residues. Together with reference TRBV3-1 and TRBJ1-2, the CDR3 gives the full variable domain: DTAVSQTPKYLVTQMGNDKSIKCEQNLGHDTMYWYKQDSKKFLKIMFSYNNKELIINETVPNRFSPKSPDKAHLNLHINSLELGDSAVYFCASSHGGGFNGYTFGSGTRLTVV.

V is TRBV6-2 or TRBV6-3 and J is TRBJ2-7; D perhaps matches TRBD1 (5 bases). Trimming shortened V by 7 bases and J by 6 bases, and 19 bases separated the two germline ends. Germline CDR1 and CDR2: MNHEY and SVGEGT. This CDR3 spans 14 amino acids. The CDR3 protein is CASMNTAGFGEQYV. The CDR3, as DNA: TGTGCCAGCATGAATACGGCAGGGTTCGGCGAGCAGTACGTC.

The sample holds a few counts of this clonotype. This sequence joins TRBV7-2 and TRBJ2-5; 7 bases are a match to TRBD2. The V segment lost 3 bases and the J segment 5 bases; nucleotides outside the gene matches: 6. The CDR3 has 14 amino acids. CDR1 SGHTA and CDR2 FQGNSA come from the germline V gene. CDR3 sequence reads: CASSFATGGETQYF. The CDR3 DNA sequence: TGTGCCAGCAGCTTCGCGACGGGGGGTGAGACCCAGTACTTC.

This clonotype has ten or more counts. V usage is TRBV5-6 and J usage is TRBJ2-3; 11 positions agree with TRBD1. V trimming: 4 bases; J trimming: 4 bases; junction bases outside the gene matches: 11. The germline gives CDR1 SGHDT, CDR2 YYEEEE. This CDR3 contains 17 residues. The CDR3 DNA reads TGTGCCAGCAGCGAACCGTGGACAGGGGGCCACCCAGATACGCAGTATTTT. This encodes CASSEPWTGGHPDTQYF.

This clonotype was counted at least ten times. The V call is TRBV4-1, the J call TRBJ2-5; 15 nucleotides align to TRBD2. CDR3 length equals 15 residues. Germline V lookup: CDR1 MGHRA, CDR2 YSYEKL. Trimming took 4 bases from V and 5 from J; bases not matched to a gene: 2. CDR3: CASSPGTSGGETQYF. The CDR3 coding sequence is TGCGCCAGCAGCCCTGGGACTAGCGGGGGGGAGACCCAGTACTTC.

Many counts were recorded for this clonotype. The genes are TRBV7-8 and TRBJ2-3; D remains unclear. Looked up from germline, CDR1 is SGHVS and CDR2 is FQNEAQ. This CDR3 contains 12 residues. With 5 bases removed from V and 6 bases from J, the gap between germline ends came to 9 bases. DNA of the CDR3: TGTGCCAGCAGCCTAGGACGGGATACGCAGTATTTT. Its protein product is CASSLGRDTQYF.

This clonotype turned up a few times. For the CDR3, the DNA is TGCAGTGCTCACGACTCGGGTCACCGGTCATCCGAGCAGTACTTC. Translating gives CSAHDSGHRSSEQYF. This chain uses TRBV20-1 with TRBJ2-7; D remains unclear. The CDR3 totals 15 residues. The V end lost 5 bases, the J end lost 6 bases, and 23 bases lay between the germline ends. Germline CDR1 is DFQATT and CDR2 is SNEGSKA (reference sequence).

The chain links TRBV20-1 to TRBJ2-5; a weak D match, TRBD2 (6 bases). CDR3 length: 14 residues. Germline V CDR1 and CDR2: DFQATT, SNEGSKA (reference sequence). Trimming pared 3 bases from V and 2 bases from J, leaving 13 bases between. CDR3 residues: CSASDQRVQETQYF. The CDR3 DNA reads TGCAGTGCTAGTGACCAGCGGGTACAAGAGACCCAGTACTTC.

A few counts support this clonotype. This chain links TRBV3-1 with TRBJ1-1, with D uncertain. The CDR3 spans 16 residues. The germline V gene has CDR1 LGHDT and CDR2 YNNKEL (reference sequence). V dropped 0 bases and J dropped 5 bases, with 16 bases sitting between them. The CDR3 coding sequence is TGTGCCAGCAGCCAAGATGCGGGGTTTCTTGGTACTGAAGCTTTCTTT. As protein: CASSQDAGFLGTEAFF.

This clonotype was counted between two and nine times. The rearrangement links TRBV6-1 to TRBJ1-1, with 7 bases that match TRBD1. Germline CDR1 reads MNHNS; CDR2 reads SASEGT. V gave up 8 bases and J gave up 1 base; unmatched junction bases: 4. The CDR3 extends over 13 amino acids. The CDR3 region has the DNA TGTGCCAGCCCGGGACAGCGGAACACTGAAGCTTTCTTT. Amino acid sequence: CASPGQRNTEAFF.

In this sample, this clonotype turned up many times. The CDR3 region is CASSQDRGRGLQFF. In DNA form, the CDR3 reads TGTGCCAGCAGCCAAGATCGTGGTCGGGGATTGCAGTTCTTC. This chain links TRBV14 with TRBJ2-1; TRBD2 is a possible D gene (5 bases). The CDR3 consists of 14 residues. CDR1 SGHDN and CDR2 FVKESK come from the germline V gene. V lost 0 bases to trimming and J lost 12 bases, with 15 bases between them.

At least ten counts were recorded for this clonotype. The CDR3 is CASSAPGQGAREQYF. Written as DNA, the CDR3 is TGCGCCAGCAGCGCACCGGGACAGGGGGCGCGGGAGCAGTACTTC. This chain links TRBV10-2 with TRBJ2-7, with TRBD1 matching 12 bases. J gave up 7 bases and V 6 bases, and 10 bases lay outside the gene matches. Germline V gene sequence: CDR1 WSHSY, CDR2 SAAADI. The CDR3 covers 15 residues.

The chain uses TRBV27 and TRBJ2-2; weak D call: TRBD1 (5 bases). Germline V gene lookup returns CDR1 MNHEY and CDR2 SMNVEV (reference sequence). This CDR3 contains 14 residues. V lost 3 bases and J 4 bases, leaving 9 bases between the germline ends. The CDR3 region is CASSFRTLTGELFF. CDR3 coding DNA: TGTGCCAGCAGTTTCAGGACACTCACCGGGGAGCTGTTTTTT.

This clonotype was counted ten times or more. This rearrangement joins TRBV3-1 to TRBJ2-2; the D gene is possibly TRBD2 (6 bases). V lost 4 bases to trimming and J lost 6 bases, with 18 bases between them. Germline CDR1 and CDR2: LGHDT and YNNKEL (reference sequence). The CDR3 length is 16 residues. CDR3 in amino acids: CASSPTSFQFSGELFF. Written as DNA, the CDR3 is TGTGCCAGCAGCCCGACTAGTTTTCAATTTTCCGGGGAGCTGTTTTTT.

This clonotype was found many times. At one end, the junction sequence differs from germline, possibly due to a read error. The chain carries TRBV5-1 and TRBJ1-5; D not certain. Germline CDR1 SGHRS, CDR2 YFSETQ. This CDR3 comprises 14 residues. CDR3 amino acids: CASSLGGGNQPQHF. The CDR3 DNA is TGTGCCAGCAGCTTGGGAGGAGGAAATCAGCCCCAGCATTTT.

Many counts were recorded for this clonotype. V usage is TRBV4-3 and J usage is TRBJ2-1; 8 bases match TRBD2. Germline CDR1 LGHNA, CDR2 YSLEER. The CDR3 is 18 residues long. Germline trimming cut 0 bases from V and 7 bases from J; bases unmatched to any gene: 14. DNA of the CDR3: TGCGCCAGCAGCCAAGATAGTTCACGGGGACTAGGCCATAATGAGCAGTTCTTC. This codes for CASSQDSSRGLGHNEQFF.